This entry lists 18 T cell receptor beta chains sequenced from one sample in a study of T cell responses to AZD1222 COVID-19 vaccine. The assay was immunoSEQ multiplex PCR, and TCRdb's table has in-frame clones only and misses some. The table lists approximately 120,000 clones, 75% to 90% of them singletons. Source: peripheral blood, taken on day 0 of AZD1222 vaccination. The origin of the receptors is an adult in good health.

This chain uses TRBV4-1 with TRBJ2-3; TRBD2 matches 11 bases. CDR1 and CDR2 from the germline V gene are MGHRA and YSYEKL. The CDR3 extends over 15 amino acids. V gave up 8 bases and J gave up 6 bases; unmatched junction bases: 10. This chain's CDR3 is CASARMTSGMDTQYF. In DNA, the CDR3 is TGCGCCAGCGCCAGAATGACTAGCGGGATGGATACGCAGTATTTT.

The chain combines TRBV5-1 with TRBJ2-6; a possible D gene is TRBD1 (5 bases). V was pared by 4 bases and J by 0 bases, with 14 bases between. CDR1 SGHRS and CDR2 YFSETQ come from the germline V gene. The CDR3 spans 17 residues. The CDR3 coding sequence is TGCGCCAGCAGCCTCCCGACAGTGTTCTCTGGGGCCAACGTCCTGACTTTC. Translated, it gives CASSLPTVFSGANVLTF.

Note on this clone: Other DNA variants within this sample encode the same CDR3. The rearrangement joins TRBV30 to TRBJ2-3; 8 bases agree with TRBD2. V shed 6 bases and J 1 base; nucleotides not matched to a gene: 3. CDR3 length equals 13 residues. CDR1 is GTSNPN, CDR2 SVGIG, per germline (reference sequence). DNA for the CDR3: TGTGCCTGTACTAGCGGCCGCACAGATACGCAGTATTTT. This translates into CACTSGRTDTQYF.

V is TRBV10-3 and J is TRBJ1-5, with D unclear. The CDR3 length is 12 residues. Germline CDR1 is ENHRY and CDR2 is SYGVKD. V lost 1 base and J lost 5, with 3 bases in between. The CDR3 sequence: CAISEYDQPQHF. The CDR3 DNA is TGTGCCATCAGTGAGTACGATCAGCCCCAGCATTTT.

The chain employs TRBV30 and TRBJ2-5, with a weak D call TRBD2 (5 bases). Germline V CDR1 and CDR2: GTSNPN, SVGIG (reference sequence). The CDR3 runs 13 residues. The V end was cut by 0 bases, the J end by 4 bases, with 9 bases between. The CDR3 sequence: CAWSVPGRETQYF. The CDR3 DNA reads TGTGCCTGGAGTGTACCGGGGAGAGAGACCCAGTACTTC.

The chain carries TRBV2 and TRBJ1-2; a possible D gene is TRBD1 (6 bases). The CDR3 runs 13 residues. Trimming removed 8 bases from V and 8 bases from J, with 18 bases in between. Germline loops: CDR1 SNHLY, CDR2 FYNNEI. The CDR3 region has the DNA TGTGCCAGCGAGACCGGGGGCGGCGTAGGCTACACCTTC. Protein sequence: CASETGGGVGYTF.

The chain couples TRBV7-3 to TRBJ1-1; 9 bases are shared with TRBD1. The CDR3 covers 15 residues. Germline V gene data show CDR1 as SGHTA and CDR2 as FQGTGA. The V segment lost 6 bases and the J segment 4 bases; nucleotides outside the gene matches: 9. CDR3 DNA: TGTGCCAGCAGGTCACCGGGACAGGGACTCACTGAAGCTTTCTTT. Its translation: CASRSPGQGLTEAFF. Full variable domain (rest looked up from reference TRBV7-3 and TRBJ1-1): GAGVSQTPSNKVTEKGKYVELRCDPISGHTALYWYRQSLGQGPEFLIYFQGTGAADDSGLPNDRFFAVRPEGSVSTLKIQRTERGDSAVYLCASRSPGQGLTEAFFGQGTRLTVV.

The chain couples TRBV7-2 to TRBJ1-2, with a tentative D call TRBD1 (5 bases). CDR1 and CDR2 from the germline V gene are SGHTA and FQGNSA. There are 13 residues in the CDR3. V lost 5 bases, J lost 4 bases, and 11 bases lay in between. The CDR3 loop is CASSHGDRYGYTF. For the CDR3, the DNA is TGTGCCAGCAGCCATGGGGACCGCTATGGCTACACCTTC.

The chain combines TRBV13 with TRBJ2-5, with D unclear. There are 14 residues in the CDR3. V was cut by 0 bases and J by 5 bases, with 10 bases left in between. Germline V gene lookup returns CDR1 PRHDT and CDR2 FYEKMQ (reference sequence). The CDR3 DNA reads TGTGCCAGCAGCTTAGGCGGCCTGGCGGAGACCCAGTACTTC. As protein: CASSLGGLAETQYF.

This clone was observed a few times. V is TRBV27 and J is TRBJ1-2; D is perhaps TRBD1 (6 bases). CDR1 and CDR2 from the germline V gene are MNHEY and SMNVEV (reference sequence). The CDR3 is 14 amino acids. V was cut by 3 bases and J by 4 bases, with 12 bases left in between. The DNA for the CDR3 is TGTGCCAGCAGTTTCGGCAGGGGCCTCTATGGCTACACCTTC. Its translation: CASSFGRGLYGYTF.

The chain uses TRBV5-1 and TRBJ1-3; 7 bases map to TRBD1. Germline CDR1 reads SGHRS; CDR2 reads YFSETQ. This CDR3 comprises 15 residues. The trim removed 4 bases at V and 0 bases at J, leaving 4 bases unmatched. Here the CDR3 DNA reads TGCGCCAGCAGCCCCAGGACAGGCTCTGGAAACACCATATATTTT. This translates into CASSPRTGSGNTIYF. The complete variable domain, with remaining parts taken from reference TRBV5-1 and TRBJ1-3, reads KAGVTQTPRYLIKTRGQQVTLSCSPISGHRSVSWYQQTPGQGLQFLFEYFSETQRNKGNFPGRFSGRQFSNSRSEMNVSTLELGDSALYLCASSPRTGSGNTIYFGEGSWLTVV.

The V and J genes are TRBV6-2 or TRBV6-3 and TRBJ1-5, with D maybe TRBD1 (6 bases). From germline, CDR1 is MNHEY and CDR2 SVGEGT. The length of the CDR3 is 14 residues. Trimming removed 2 bases at V and 4 bases at J, with 9 bases between. CDR3 in amino acids: CASSYRGLNQPQHF. The DNA for the CDR3 is TGTGCCAGCAGTTACAGGGGGTTAAATCAGCCCCAGCATTTT.

V and J are TRBV9 and TRBJ1-1, with 7 positions matching TRBD1. Germline V gene data show CDR1 as SGDLS and CDR2 as YYNGEE. Losses at the gene ends were 6 bases for V and 3 bases for J; bases not matched to a gene: 11. The CDR3 runs 15 residues. DNA of the CDR3: TGTGCCAGCAACCCAGGGGGGGGGAGCCACACTGAAGCTTTCTTT. Protein product: CASNPGGGSHTEAFF.

This rearrangement joins TRBV18 to TRBJ2-7; possibly TRBD2 for D (5 bases). The CDR3 extends over 12 amino acids. Germline CDR1 KGHSH, CDR2 LQKENI. V lost 6 bases, J lost 6 bases, and 12 bases lay in between. The CDR3 nucleotides are TGTGCCAGCTCCCGACTATCCGGCGAGCAGTACTTC. It translates to CASSRLSGEQYF. Full variable domain (outside the CDR3, taken from reference TRBV18 and TRBJ2-7): NAGVMQNPRHLVRRRGQEARLRCSPMKGHSHVYWYRQLPEEGLKFMVYLQKENIIDESGMPKERFSAEFPKEGPSILRIQQVVRGDSAAYFCASSRLSGEQYFGPGTRLTVT.

The chain couples TRBV3-1 (or the pseudogene TRBV3-2) to TRBJ2-3; D might be TRBD1 (6 bases). Germline CDR1 reads LGHDT; CDR2 reads YNNKEL (reference sequence). The V gene lost 4 bases and the J gene lost 1 base, with 18 bases spanning the gap. The CDR3 is 17 amino acids. CDR3 in DNA: TGTGCCAGCAGCCCCTTCGGACAGTACATGGGCACAGATACGCAGTATTTT. Translated: CASSPFGQYMGTDTQYF.

The rearrangement links TRBV6-6 to TRBJ1-1; D uncertain. The germline V gene encodes CDR1 MNHNY and CDR2 SVGAGI (reference sequence). The CDR3 runs 13 residues. V dropped 8 bases and J dropped 0 bases, with 10 bases sitting between them. DNA for the CDR3: TGTGCCAGCCGGGGAACCATGAACACTGAAGCTTTCTTT. Protein product: CASRGTMNTEAFF.

The rearrangement joins TRBV7-2 to TRBJ1-4; D unclear. Germline V gene data show CDR1 as SGHTA and CDR2 as FQGNSA. The CDR3 length is 13 residues. V was trimmed by 5 bases and J by 8 bases, leaving 12 bases between them. The CDR3 here is CASSPGRREKLFF. In DNA, the CDR3 is TGTGCCAGCAGCCCCGGGCGCAGGGAAAAACTGTTTTTT. The full variable domain, completed using reference TRBV7-2 and TRBJ1-4, is GAGVSQSPSNKVTEKGKDVELRCDPISGHTALYWYRQSLGQGLEFLIYFQGNSAPDKSGLPSDRFSAERTGGSVSTLTIQRTQQEDSAVYLCASSPGRREKLFFGSGTQLSVL.

The chain links TRBV27 to TRBJ1-5; 7 bases line up with TRBD1. Germline V gene data show CDR1 as MNHEY and CDR2 as SMNVEV (reference sequence). This CDR3 contains 12 residues. V lost 6 bases and J lost 7; bases outside the gene matches: 3. CDR3 residues: CASSTQGQPQHF. CDR3 nucleotides: TGTGCCAGCAGCACACAGGGGCAGCCCCAGCATTTT.